These 20 T cell receptor beta chains were all obtained from the same sample, sequenced in a study of T cell responses to AZD1222 COVID-19 vaccine. The protocol was immunoSEQ multiplex PCR, while the TCRdb copy is restricted to in-frame clones and leaves out a portion. The repertoire consists of roughly 140,000 clones, with 85% to 90% occurring once and the leading ten covering 1.6%. The specimen was peripheral blood, collected 28 days after the second AZD1222 dose. The receptors originated from an adult who received the AZD1222 COVID-19 vaccine.

In its sample, this clone was seen once. The chain couples TRBV10-2 to TRBJ2-5; D unclear. V lost 8 bases and J 4 bases, leaving 14 bases between the germline ends. The germline V gene has CDR1 WSHSY and CDR2 SAAADI. The CDR3 totals 13 residues. The DNA of the CDR3 is TGCGCCAGCCGCTTTGGTCCGGGAGAGACCCAGTACTTC. Translated, it gives CASRFGPGETQYF.

The gene calls are TRBV27 and TRBJ1-5; TRBD1 agrees at 10 bases. With 5 bases clipped from V and 4 bases from J, the junction kept 8 bases outside the gene matches. The CDR3 extends over 16 amino acids. Germline loops: CDR1 MNHEY, CDR2 SMNVEV (reference sequence). Here the CDR3 reads CASSPRTGQGNQPQHF. In nucleotides, the CDR3 is TGTGCCAGCAGTCCGCGGACGGGACAGGGGAATCAGCCCCAGCATTTT.

V usage is TRBV9 and J usage is TRBJ1-3; 9 nucleotides align to TRBD1. With V trimmed by 10 bases and J by 0 bases, 8 bases remained unmatched. The germline gives CDR1 SGDLS, CDR2 YYNGEE. This CDR3 has 15 amino acids. In DNA form, the CDR3 reads TGTGCCGACCCCGGGACAGGGCCCTCTGGAAACACCATATATTTT. It yields the protein CADPGTGPSGNTIYF.

V is TRBV6-5 and J is TRBJ2-1; 14 bases fit TRBD2. V lost 0 bases to trimming and J lost 8 bases; unmatched junction nucleotides: 3. The CDR3 contains 16 residues. CDR1 and CDR2 (germline): MNHEY, SVGAGI. The CDR3 sequence: CASSYSTSGGAHEQFF. CDR3 bases: TGTGCCAGCAGTTACTCGACTAGCGGGGGGGCCCATGAGCAGTTCTTC.

The chain links TRBV6-6 to TRBJ1-3; D gene uncertain. This CDR3 has 13 residues. Per germline, CDR1 MNHNY and CDR2 SVGAGI (reference sequence). V dropped 7 bases and J dropped 8 bases, with 15 bases sitting between them. CDR3 protein: CASTFPYRDTIYF. For the CDR3, the DNA is TGTGCCAGCACGTTCCCGTATAGAGACACCATATATTTT.

This rearrangement joins TRBV7-9 to TRBJ1-4; possible D gene TRBD1, 5 bases. Trimming pared 4 bases from V and 8 bases from J, leaving 20 bases between. CDR3 length equals 16 residues. Germline lookup yields CDR1 SEHNR and CDR2 FQNEAQ (reference sequence). CDR3 in amino acids: CASSSYRGPPGEKLFF. As DNA, the CDR3 is TGTGCCAGCAGCTCCTACCGCGGCCCACCAGGGGAAAAACTGTTTTTT.

V usage is TRBV7-3 and J usage is TRBJ2-1; D perhaps matches TRBD2 (6 bases). The ends were cut back, 2 bases at V and 5 bases at J, with 13 bases in the middle. CDR1 is SGHTA and CDR2 is FQGTGA in the germline V gene. CDR3 length: 15 amino acids. This CDR3 is CASSLGLAKNNEQFF. CDR3 bases: TGTGCCAGCAGCTTAGGTCTAGCGAAGAACAATGAGCAGTTCTTC.

This clone occurred once. The rearrangement joins TRBV10-3 to TRBJ2-1, with TRBD2 as a possible D gene (5 bases). The CDR3 is 12 residues long. The V gene's germline CDR1 is ENHRY and CDR2 SYGVKD. With 5 bases removed from V and 8 bases from J, the gap between germline ends came to 10 bases. CDR3 coding DNA: TGTGCCATCAGTACTAGTATCCATGAGCAGTTCTTC. This sequence encodes CAISTSIHEQFF.

The J gene is TRBJ2-3, the V gene TRBV10-3; 11 positions match TRBD2. The J segment lost 3 bases and the V segment lost 7 bases, leaving 9 bases of the junction unmatched. Germline lookup yields CDR1 ENHRY and CDR2 SYGVKD. This CDR3 has 16 amino acids. The chain's CDR3 is CAITPGLAGGTDTQYF. The CDR3 DNA reads as TGTGCCATCACCCCTGGGCTAGCGGGAGGTACAGATACGCAGTATTTT.

This clone was observed a single time. CDR3 sequence reads: CASSPRPGAGVSGEKAFF. In DNA form, the CDR3 reads TGTGCCAGCAGCCCCCGGCCAGGGGCCGGGGTAAGTGGCGAAAAAGCTTTCTTT. V gene TRBV7-9 combines with J gene TRBJ1-1; D is perhaps TRBD1 (6 bases). Trimming stripped 5 bases from V and 9 bases from J, with 31 bases between. Per the germline V gene, CDR1 is SEHNR and CDR2 is FQNEAQ (reference sequence). The CDR3 is 18 residues long. Complete variable domain (other parts from reference TRBV7-9 and TRBJ1-1): DTGVSQNPRHKITKRGQNVTFRCDPISEHNRLYWYRQTLGQGPEFLTYFQNEAQLEKSRLLSDRFSAERPKGSFSTLEIQRTEQGDSAMYLCASSPRPGAGVSGEKAFFGQGTRLTVV.

This clone was seen a few times. This sample also contains other DNA sequences that code for the same CDR3. The chain's CDR3 is CASRRSNTEAFF. CDR3 DNA: TGCGCCAGCAGACGTTCGAACACTGAAGCTTTCTTT. The genes are TRBV5-1 and TRBJ1-1; D is undetermined. Germline CDR1 reads SGHRS; CDR2 reads YFSETQ. V shed 5 bases and J shed 1 base, with 6 bases lying between them. The CDR3 consists of 12 residues.

CDR3: CASSLWGTPFYEQYV. DNA of the CDR3: TGTGCCAGCAGCTTGTGGGGGACACCTTTCTACGAGCAGTACGTC. J is TRBJ2-7 and V is TRBV5-4; perhaps TRBD1 as D (6 bases). Trimming removed 1 base from V and 3 bases from J, with 14 bases in between. CDR1 is SGHNT, CDR2 YYREEE, per germline (reference sequence). This CDR3 contains 15 residues.

The chain links TRBV24-1 to TRBJ1-1; TRBD1 is a possible D gene (5 bases). Trimming shortened V by 10 bases and J by 4 bases, and 18 bases separated the two germline ends. The CDR3 contains 14 residues. The germline CDR1 and CDR2 sequences are KGHDR and SFDVKD. This CDR3 is CATSRVVVGTEAFF. Written as DNA, the CDR3 is TGTGCCACGAGCAGGGTTGTAGTAGGCACTGAAGCTTTCTTT.

The J gene is TRBJ1-2, the V gene TRBV18; D is unresolved. Trimming took 6 bases from V and 4 from J, leaving 15 bases between them. The CDR3 is made up of 14 amino acids. CDR1 KGHSH and CDR2 LQKENI come from the germline V gene. CDR3 nucleotides: TGTGCCAGCTCCCCGGCGGACGGGATCTATGGCTACACCTTC. Its protein is CASSPADGIYGYTF.

The rearrangement links TRBV27 to TRBJ2-7; D is unresolved. Germline assignment: CDR1 MNHEY and CDR2 SMNVEV (reference sequence). The CDR3 has 13 amino acids. The V gene lost 5 bases and the J gene lost 1 base, with 9 bases spanning the gap. The CDR3 DNA reads TGTGCCAGCAGTATACGTGGTTCCTACGAGCAGTACGTC. It yields the protein CASSIRGSYEQYV.

The chain is built from TRBV9 and TRBJ2-6; D is unresolved. Germline V CDR1 and CDR2: SGDLS, YYNGEE. The CDR3 is made up of 15 amino acids. Trimming removed 0 bases from V and 4 bases from J, with 8 bases in between. CDR3 DNA sequence: TGTGCCAGCAGCGTAGTCATGTCAGGGGCCAACGTCCTGACTTTC. It yields the protein CASSVVMSGANVLTF.

This clone appeared a single time. The chain couples TRBV18 to TRBJ2-7; maybe TRBD2 (5 bases). The CDR3 contains 16 residues. The germline gives CDR1 KGHSH, CDR2 LQKENI. Trimming took off 1 base at V and 0 bases at J, with 13 bases between the two ends. CDR3 coding DNA: TGTGCCAGCTCACCACTCGGACTGTACGACTCCTACGAGCAGTACTTC. It encodes CASSPLGLYDSYEQYF.

This chain connects TRBV29-1 to TRBJ1-1; D remains ambiguous. The CDR3 has 13 residues. Germline assignment: CDR1 SQVTM and CDR2 ANQGSEA. V was pared by 6 bases and J by 2 bases, with 13 bases between. Here the CDR3 DNA reads TGCAGCGTGGCGGTGGGCACCAACACTGAAGCTTTCTTT. Protein sequence: CSVAVGTNTEAFF. Supplemented by reference TRBV29-1 and TRBJ1-1, the full variable domain reads SAVISQKPSRDICQRGTSLTIQCQVDSQVTMMFWYRQQPGQSLTLIATANQGSEATYESGFVIDKFPISRPNLTFSTLTVSNMSPEDSSIYLCSVAVGTNTEAFFGQGTRLTVV.

The rearrangement uses TRBV7-9 and TRBJ2-5; TRBD2 aligns across 12 bases. V shed 4 bases and J 4 bases; nucleotides not matched to a gene: 4. The germline V gene encodes CDR1 SEHNR and CDR2 FQNEAQ (reference sequence). The CDR3 has 15 residues. The DNA for the CDR3 is TGTGCCAGCAGCTCGGGACTAGCGGGCTTAGAGACCCAGTACTTC. This encodes CASSSGLAGLETQYF.

The rearrangement links TRBV9 to TRBJ2-2, with unresolved D. The CDR3 consists of 14 residues. V lost 4 bases and J 3 bases, leaving 10 bases between the germline ends. CDR1 and CDR2 from the germline V gene are SGDLS and YYNGEE. The CDR3 region has the DNA TGTGCCAGCAGCCGACGGACGGACACCGGGGAGCTGTTTTTT. It specifies CASSRRTDTGELFF.